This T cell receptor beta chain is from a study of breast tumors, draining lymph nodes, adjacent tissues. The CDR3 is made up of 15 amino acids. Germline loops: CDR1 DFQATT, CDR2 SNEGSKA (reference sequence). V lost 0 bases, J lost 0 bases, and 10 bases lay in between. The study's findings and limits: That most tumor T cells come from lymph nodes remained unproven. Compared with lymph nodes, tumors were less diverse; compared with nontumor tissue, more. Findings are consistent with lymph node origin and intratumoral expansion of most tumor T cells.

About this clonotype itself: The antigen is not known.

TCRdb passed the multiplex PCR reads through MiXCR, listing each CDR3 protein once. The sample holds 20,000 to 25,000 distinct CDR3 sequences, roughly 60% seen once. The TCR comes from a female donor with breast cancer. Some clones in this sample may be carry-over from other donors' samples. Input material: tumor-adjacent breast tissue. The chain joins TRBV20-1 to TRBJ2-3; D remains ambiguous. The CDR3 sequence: CSARDLVASTDTQYF. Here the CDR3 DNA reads TGCAGTGCTAGAGATTTGGTAGCCAGCACAGATACGCAGTATTTT.